The T cell receptor (beta chain) under discussion was sequenced for a study of blood T cell repertoires in COVID-19. About the study: Sources were T cells, B-cell-depleted T cells, or PBMCs; the material itself was cDNA or gDNA.

Losses at the gene ends were 4 bases for V and 7 bases for J; bases not matched to a gene: 5. CDR3 length equals 15 residues. Germline-derived CDR1 and CDR2 are LGHNA and YSLEER. Per the original methods: Amplified reference gene primers provided the basis for estimating nucleated cell counts. Data came from immunoSEQ multiplex PCR; TCRdb stores just in-frame clones and leaves some out. V, J and clone size are taken as reported in that table, and D and trimming were inferred from the DNA itself. The sample contains fewer than 100,000 clones, around 87% of which appear only once. The chain links TRBV4-3 to TRBJ2-1, with TRBD2 matching over 12 bases. Source material: peripheral blood. The sequence came from a woman of 80 years or more with acute or convalescent COVID-19. CDR3 protein: CASSRSSGGGNEQFF. The CDR3 DNA reads TGCGCCAGCAGCCGTTCTAGCGGGGGGGGGAATGAGCAGTTCTTC.